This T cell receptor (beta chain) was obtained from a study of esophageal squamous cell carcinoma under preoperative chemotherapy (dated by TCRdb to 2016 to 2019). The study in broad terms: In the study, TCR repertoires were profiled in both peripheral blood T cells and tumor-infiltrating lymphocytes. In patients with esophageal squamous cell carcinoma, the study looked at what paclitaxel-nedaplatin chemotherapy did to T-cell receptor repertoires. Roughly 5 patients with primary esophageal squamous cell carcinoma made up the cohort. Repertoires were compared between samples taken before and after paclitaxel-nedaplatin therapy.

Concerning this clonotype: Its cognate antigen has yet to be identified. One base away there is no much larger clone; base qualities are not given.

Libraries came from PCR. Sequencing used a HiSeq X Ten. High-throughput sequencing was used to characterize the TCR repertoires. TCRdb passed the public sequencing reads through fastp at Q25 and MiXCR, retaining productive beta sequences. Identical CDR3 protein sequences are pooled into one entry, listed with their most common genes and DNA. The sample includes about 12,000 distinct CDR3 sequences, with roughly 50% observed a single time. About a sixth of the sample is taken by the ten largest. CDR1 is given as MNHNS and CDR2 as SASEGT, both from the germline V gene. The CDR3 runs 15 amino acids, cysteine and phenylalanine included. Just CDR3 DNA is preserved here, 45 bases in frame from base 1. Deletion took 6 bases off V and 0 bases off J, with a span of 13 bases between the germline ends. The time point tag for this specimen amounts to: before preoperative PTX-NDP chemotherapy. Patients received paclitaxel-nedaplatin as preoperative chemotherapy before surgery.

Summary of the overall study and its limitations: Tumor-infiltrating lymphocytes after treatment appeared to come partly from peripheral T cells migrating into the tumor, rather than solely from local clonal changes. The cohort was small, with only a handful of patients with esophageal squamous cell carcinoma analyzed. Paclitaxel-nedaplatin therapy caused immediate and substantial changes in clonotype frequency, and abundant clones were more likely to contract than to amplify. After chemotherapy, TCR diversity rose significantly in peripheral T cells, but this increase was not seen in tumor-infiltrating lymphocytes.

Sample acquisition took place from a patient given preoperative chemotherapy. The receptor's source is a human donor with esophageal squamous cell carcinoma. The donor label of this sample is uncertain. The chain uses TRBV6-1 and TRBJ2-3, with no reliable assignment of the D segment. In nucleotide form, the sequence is TGTGCCAGCAGGATACAGATTTTTAGCACAGATACGCAGTATTTT. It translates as CASRIQIFSTDTQYF.